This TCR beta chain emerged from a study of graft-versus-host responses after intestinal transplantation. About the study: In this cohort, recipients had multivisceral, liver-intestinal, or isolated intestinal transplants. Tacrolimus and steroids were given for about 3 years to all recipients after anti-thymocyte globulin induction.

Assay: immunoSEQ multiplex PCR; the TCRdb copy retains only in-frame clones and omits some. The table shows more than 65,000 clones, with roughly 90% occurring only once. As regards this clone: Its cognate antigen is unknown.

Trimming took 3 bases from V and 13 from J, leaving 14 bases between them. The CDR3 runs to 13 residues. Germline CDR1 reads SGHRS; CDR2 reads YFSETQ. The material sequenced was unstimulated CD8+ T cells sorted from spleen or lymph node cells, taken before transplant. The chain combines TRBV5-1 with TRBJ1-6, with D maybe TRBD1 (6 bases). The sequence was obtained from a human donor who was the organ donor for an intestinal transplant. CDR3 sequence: CASSWGASNPLHF. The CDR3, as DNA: TGCGCCAGCAGCTGGGGGGCCTCTAATCCCCTCCACTTT.